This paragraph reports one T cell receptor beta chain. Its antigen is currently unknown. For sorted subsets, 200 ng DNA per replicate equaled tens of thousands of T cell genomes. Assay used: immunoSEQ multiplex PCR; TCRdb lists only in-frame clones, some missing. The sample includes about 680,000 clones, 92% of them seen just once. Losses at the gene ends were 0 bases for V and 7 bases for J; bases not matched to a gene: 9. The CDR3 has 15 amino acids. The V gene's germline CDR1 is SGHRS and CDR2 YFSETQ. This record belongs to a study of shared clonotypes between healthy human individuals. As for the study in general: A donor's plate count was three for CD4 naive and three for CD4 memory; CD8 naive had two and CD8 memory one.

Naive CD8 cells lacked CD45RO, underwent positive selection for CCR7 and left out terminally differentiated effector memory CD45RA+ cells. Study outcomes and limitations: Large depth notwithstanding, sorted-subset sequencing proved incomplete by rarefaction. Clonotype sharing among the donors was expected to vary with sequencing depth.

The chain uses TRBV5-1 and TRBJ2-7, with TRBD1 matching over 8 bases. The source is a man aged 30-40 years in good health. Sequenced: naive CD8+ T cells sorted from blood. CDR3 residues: CASSLDAGTGREQYF. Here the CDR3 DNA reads TGCGCCAGCAGCTTGGATGCCGGGACAGGTCGGGAGCAGTACTTC.